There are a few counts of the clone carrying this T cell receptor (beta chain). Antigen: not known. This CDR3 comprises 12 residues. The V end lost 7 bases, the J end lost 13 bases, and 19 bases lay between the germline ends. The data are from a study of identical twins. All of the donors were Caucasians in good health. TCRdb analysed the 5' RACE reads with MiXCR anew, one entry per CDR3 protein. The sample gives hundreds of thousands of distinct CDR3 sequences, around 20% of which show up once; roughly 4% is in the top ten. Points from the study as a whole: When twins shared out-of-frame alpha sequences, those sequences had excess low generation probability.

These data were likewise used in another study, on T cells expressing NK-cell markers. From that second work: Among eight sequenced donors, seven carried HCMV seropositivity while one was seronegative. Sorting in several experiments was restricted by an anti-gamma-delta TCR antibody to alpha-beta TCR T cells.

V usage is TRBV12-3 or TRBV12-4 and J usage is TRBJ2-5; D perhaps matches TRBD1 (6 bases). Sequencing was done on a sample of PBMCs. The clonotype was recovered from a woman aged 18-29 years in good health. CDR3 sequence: CASTSQQGFWYF. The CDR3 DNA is TGTGCCAGCACCTCCCAACAGGGTTTTTGGTACTTC.